This entry lists 3 T cell receptor beta chains sequenced from one sample in a study of blood T cell repertoires in COVID-19. Profiled with immunoSEQ multiplex PCR; TCRdb holds only in-frame clones, not every one. The repertoire includes 150,000 to 200,000 clones, 70% to 90% of them detected once, and roughly a fifth sits in the top ten. The sample consisted of peripheral blood. These receptors came from a man in his fifties or sixties with active or convalescent COVID-19.

CDR3 amino acids: CASSPLVSGDTDTQYF. In DNA form, the CDR3 reads TGTGCCAGCAGCCCCCTAGTTAGCGGGGACACAGATACGCAGTATTTT. The V and J genes are TRBV2 and TRBJ2-3, with 8 bases that match TRBD2. Germline loops: CDR1 SNHLY, CDR2 FYNNEI. The ends lost 6 bases at V and 2 bases at J; junction bases unmatched: 10. CDR3 length: 16 residues.

The chain has TRBV9 and TRBJ2-5; TRBD2 aligns across 8 bases. Germline V lookup: CDR1 SGDLS, CDR2 YYNGEE. The CDR3 is 14 residues long. The ends lost 0 bases at V and 4 bases at J; junction bases unmatched: 2. In DNA form, the CDR3 reads TGTGCCAGCAGCGTAGGCACTAGCGGAGAGACCCAGTACTTC. Translating it yields CASSVGTSGETQYF.

The chain employs TRBV7-2 and TRBJ2-1, with D possibly being TRBD1 (5 bases). V dropped 8 bases and J dropped 4 bases, with 12 bases sitting between them. Per germline, CDR1 SGHTA and CDR2 FQGNSA. This CDR3 region has 13 residues. CDR3 loop: CASVRQGYNEQFF. CDR3 DNA sequence: TGTGCCAGCGTCCGGCAGGGTTACAATGAGCAGTTCTTC.